This TCR beta chain comes out of a study of T cell responses to AZD1222 COVID-19 vaccine (dated by TCRdb to about 2021). With respect to the entire study: A total of just over 230 trial participants underwent TCR sequencing, of whom 207 received two doses of AZD1222 and some 25 received two doses of the MenACWY control vaccine. Trial participants were enrolled by age into 18-55, 56-69 and 70-plus year subgroups, with 148, 28 and 57 TCR-sequenced participants respectively. Findings and caveats that apply to the study as a whole: The 56-69-year group was small, and its depth increase did not reach significance, likely because of low power. After two AZD1222 doses, both the breadth and the depth of spike-specific TCRs were significantly higher than at day 0 and than in MenACWY recipients. Reportedly, almost half of the unique spike-specific TCRs recognized epitopes lying outside the regions that are mutated in the B.1.351 and B.1.1.7 variants. Participants were mostly white British, with more females than males. The authors suggested clonal diversity may have been underestimated. Conclusions about previously exposed vaccinees were limited because only six AZD1222 recipients were SARS-CoV-2 seropositive at baseline. CD4 TCRs associated with the vaccine covered the entire spike protein, and the dominant responses were in regions 160-218 and 743-854. Because no day 14 peak-response samples were available, the repertoires could be characterized only after the peak T cell response.

The time point label, as the study defines it: about 28 days (+/-7) after the second vaccine dose. AZD1222 recipients given second doses at about 4 weeks or at about 12 weeks were pooled, since spike-specific TCR depth and breadth were not found to differ between the two schedules. Vaccinee samples were obtained from the UK trials COV001 and COV002, which included a single-blind randomized controlled phase 2/3 trial of AZD1222 (ChAdOx1 nCoV-19) in healthy adults. Trial participant PBMC samples were collected at day 0 and day 28 after the second dose for TCRbeta chain sequencing. As encoded in the germline V gene, CDR1 is SNHLY while CDR2 is FYNNEI. The cysteine opens and the phenylalanine closes a CDR3 of 18 amino acids. The only DNA kept is the CDR3, 54 bases in frame from the first base. The CDR3 regions of human TCRbeta chains were analyzed by immunosequencing. Turning to the authors' computational methods: Repertoire TCRs were checked for matches against a reference library of SARS-CoV-2-specific TCRs that had been generated using the MIRA antigen-specificity platform. Breadth was defined as the fraction of unique TCRs that were SARS-CoV-2-associated. Depth was defined as the fraction of total T cells that were SARS-CoV-2-associated. Using the MIRA data, each spike-specific TCR was assigned both to the spike region to which the TCR was reactive and to a CD4 or CD8 class. Log10-transformed breadth and depth values were compared by one-way ANOVA with Sidak's multiple comparisons tests. The source is immuneACCESS, and TCRdb retained only in-frame sequences with V and J called. Part of the clones is not carried over; for the studies checked, unresolved V genes explain less than half of this, and the remainder is unexplained. Clone size and the V and J calls come from that table; the DNA yielded D and trimming. This sample gives under 95,000 clones in total; about 83% of them show up just once. The ten largest clones represent approximately 10% of the sample.

This clone was seen only a few times. What this receptor recognizes is not known. The junction does not match germline at one end; this may be a read error. Source: peripheral blood, taken 28 days after the second AZD1222 dose. The receptor was derived from an adult who received the AZD1222 COVID-19 vaccine. The chain links TRBV2 with TRBJ1-4; TRBD1 matches 9 bases in the middle. The nucleotides are TGTGCCAGCAGCGAAGCAGCCCCGGGACAGGGTAGGGCGGAAAAACTGTTTTTT. It translates as CASSEAAPGQGRAEKLFF.